A single sample gave rise to the 21 T cell receptor beta chains below, sequenced in a study of early T cells in non-severe SARS-CoV-2 infection. TCRdb re-called the 5' RACE reads through MiXCR, storing one row per CDR3 protein. The data contain fewer than 85,000 distinct CDR3 sequences, about 17% of them singletons. Sequenced material: whole blood. These receptors came from an adult who was a healthcare worker with PCR-confirmed SARS-CoV-2 infection or an uninfected control (not recorded which).

This chain uses TRBV24-1 with TRBJ1-2; maybe TRBD1 (6 bases). Deletions cut 0 bases from V and 6 bases from J, with 10 bases between. The germline V gene has CDR1 KGHDR and CDR2 SFDVKD. The CDR3 runs to 14 residues. The CDR3 bases are TGTGCCACCAGTGATTTGTGGGGGGCGGATGGCTACACCTTC. It yields the protein CATSDLWGADGYTF.

This sequence joins TRBV28 and TRBJ2-3; 9 bases agree with TRBD2. This CDR3 has 17 residues. In germline, CDR1 is MDHEN, CDR2 SYDVKM. The junction had 17 bases not matched to a gene; V was cut back by 8 bases and J by 5 bases. The chain's CDR3 is CASSLSVGRGGQDTQYF. The CDR3 bases are TGTGCCAGCTCACTTTCGGTAGGGCGGGGGGGCCAAGATACGCAGTATTTT.

The chain employs TRBV7-2 and TRBJ1-3, with D tentatively TRBD1 (5 bases). The CDR3 covers 13 residues. Germline V gives CDR1 SGHTA, CDR2 FQGNSA. The V end was cut by 3 bases, the J end by 11 bases, with 14 bases between. Written as DNA, the CDR3 is TGTGCCAGCAGCTTGGACCCGCGGGGCCCCATATATTTT. Residues: CASSLDPRGPIYF.

This clonotype was recorded many times. The chain couples TRBV5-4 to TRBJ2-7; 10 bases fit TRBD1. Per the germline V gene, CDR1 is SGHNT and CDR2 is YYREEE (reference sequence). The CDR3 totals 14 residues. V dropped 4 bases and J dropped 2; count of bases not matched to a gene: 3. The chain's CDR3 is CASSTGQGAYEQYF. The CDR3, as DNA: TGTGCCAGCAGCACAGGACAGGGGGCCTACGAGCAGTACTTC.

This sequence joins TRBV9 and TRBJ2-7; 7 bases are a match to TRBD1. The CDR3 consists of 15 residues. Germline CDR1 SGDLS, CDR2 YYNGEE. Trimming removed 4 bases from V and 2 bases from J; junction bases left unmatched: 9. CDR3 loop: CASSPRQGWTYEQYF. CDR3 bases: TGTGCCAGCAGCCCCAGACAGGGTTGGACCTACGAGCAGTACTTC.

J is TRBJ2-7 and V is TRBV12-3 or TRBV12-4, with D uncertain. V lost 6 bases, J lost 0 bases, and 6 bases lay in between. The CDR3 runs to 12 residues. The CDR3 coding sequence is TGTGCCAGCAGGTCTGGCTCCTACGAGCAGTACTTC. It translates to CASRSGSYEQYF.

V gene TRBV18 combines with J gene TRBJ2-7, with 7 bases aligning to TRBD2. This CDR3 has 16 amino acids. From germline, CDR1 is KGHSH and CDR2 LQKENI. V lost 4 bases and J lost 4; bases outside the gene matches: 13. The CDR3 spells CASSRSEAGVVYEQYF. The CDR3 nucleotides read TGTGCCAGCTCACGATCCGAGGCGGGGGTTGTGTACGAGCAGTACTTC.

The chain carries TRBV7-8 and TRBJ2-1; D gene uncertain. The CDR3 is 13 amino acids. In germline, CDR1 is SGHVS, CDR2 FQNEAQ. The V and J ends lost 5 bases and 7 bases respectively, with 12 bases between them. The CDR3 loop reads CASSLVLGNEQFF. The CDR3, as DNA: TGTGCCAGCAGCCTAGTACTCGGAAATGAGCAGTTCTTC.

The CDR3 DNA follows: TGTGCCAGCAGTAGGAGCGGGAGCCCCGGGGAGCTGTTTTTT. As protein: CASSRSGSPGELFF. The V gene is TRBV3-1, the J gene TRBJ2-2; 8 bases fit TRBD2. The germline V gene has CDR1 LGHDT and CDR2 YNNKEL (reference sequence). The CDR3 covers 14 residues. J gave up 6 bases and V 6 bases, and 6 bases lay outside the gene matches.

This clonotype was picked up a small number of times. The chain uses TRBV20-1 and TRBJ2-1, with 7 bases matching TRBD2. Germline V lookup: CDR1 DFQATT, CDR2 SNEGSKA (reference sequence). CDR3 length: 15 residues. V lost 6 bases to trimming and J lost 7 bases; unmatched junction nucleotides: 15. CDR3 nucleotides: TGCAGTGCACCGCGGGCGGGAGAGGGTTGGAATGAGCAGTTCTTC. Translated: CSAPRAGEGWNEQFF.

CDR3 in DNA: TGTGCCAGCAGCCAAGATCTGGGCGTTGGGGTTCGAGCTTTCTTT. Protein sequence: CASSQDLGVGVRAFF. This rearrangement joins TRBV14 to TRBJ1-1; no reliable D call. The germline V gene encodes CDR1 SGHDN and CDR2 FVKESK. The CDR3 covers 15 residues. Trimming shortened V by 0 bases and J by 10 bases, and 18 bases separated the two germline ends. Combining the CDR3 with reference TRBV14 and TRBJ1-1 gives the whole variable domain EAGVTQFPSHSVIEKGQTVTLRCDPISGHDNLYWYRRVMGKEIKFLLHFVKESKQDESGMPNNRFLAERTGGTYSTLKVQPAELEDSGVYFCASSQDLGVGVRAFFGQGTRLTVV.

This clonotype was picked up a small number of times. The V and J genes are TRBV12-3 or TRBV12-4 and TRBJ2-4, with TRBD2 matching 8 bases. The CDR3 spans 19 residues. Germline trimming cut 4 bases from V and 1 base from J; bases unmatched to any gene: 15. The CDR3 here is CASSSFSGAGVGAKNIQYF. CDR3 in DNA: TGTGCCAGCAGTTCTTTTAGCGGGGCGGGCGTAGGGGCCAAAAACATTCAGTACTTC.

This sequence joins TRBV18 and TRBJ2-7; D gene unclear. There are 15 residues in the CDR3. V lost 8 bases and J lost 3, with 20 bases in between. Germline CDR1 and CDR2: KGHSH and LQKENI. As DNA, the CDR3 is TGTGCCAGCGCCGCCCCCCCGGGCCTTCGCTACGAGCAGTACTTC. It yields the protein CASAAPPGLRYEQYF.

This clonotype showed up just a few times. The chain uses TRBV11-2 and TRBJ2-2; D uncertain. CDR1 is SGHAT, CDR2 FQNNGV, per germline. The CDR3 covers 15 residues. V was trimmed by 5 bases and J by 5 bases, leaving 15 bases between them. For the CDR3, the DNA is TGTGCCAGCAGCCATGGACGGTTGGGGACCGGGGAGCTGTTTTTT. Amino acid sequence: CASSHGRLGTGELFF.

This clonotype was observed a few times. CDR3 nucleotides: TGCGCCAGCAGCTTGGATCGGCAGAACTATGGCTACACCTTC. It specifies CASSLDRQNYGYTF. The V gene is TRBV5-1, the J gene TRBJ1-2; D not certain. CDR1 SGHRS and CDR2 YFSETQ come from the germline V gene. The CDR3 contains 14 residues. V shed 0 bases and J shed 2 bases, with 8 bases lying between them.

This clonotype was seen more than once but under ten times. A read error may account for a junction end that differs from germline. This chain links TRBV5-1 with TRBJ2-4; the D call may be TRBD1 or TRBD2 (6 bases each). The CDR3 runs 14 residues. Germline CDR1 is SGHRS and CDR2 is YFSETQ. The CDR3 DNA reads TGCGTCAGCAGCACAACGACAGGAGGGGGCATTCAGTACTTC. Encoded protein: CVSSTTTGGGIQYF.

The J gene is TRBJ1-1, the V gene TRBV27; possible D gene TRBD1, 5 bases. Germline CDR1 reads MNHEY; CDR2 reads SMNVEV (reference sequence). CDR3 size: 15 residues. Trimming pared 5 bases from V and 7 bases from J, leaving 20 bases between. The CDR3 DNA reads as TGTGCCAGCAGTCCACCCCCGGGGGGGAAGTATGAAGCTTTCTTT. Its protein is CASSPPPGGKYEAFF.

The chain carries TRBV10-1 and TRBJ2-7, with D uncertain. The V end lost 6 bases, the J end lost 2 bases, and 5 bases lay between the germline ends. CDR1 WNHNN and CDR2 SYGVQD come from the germline V gene (reference sequence). The CDR3 length is 11 residues. The DNA of the CDR3 is TGCGCCAGCAGGGCTACCTACGAGCAGTACTTC. It is translated as CASRATYEQYF.

This clonotype was detected a few times. CDR3 bases: TGTGCCAGCAGTTCTCCGGGGAGGTCCTACGAGCAGTACTTC. Encoded protein: CASSSPGRSYEQYF. The chain links TRBV11-3 to TRBJ2-7, with TRBD2 as a possible D gene (6 bases). The CDR3 loop spans 14 amino acids. Germline V gene sequence: CDR1 SGHNT, CDR2 YENEEA. Trimming removed 6 bases from V and 1 base from J, with 13 bases in between.

This chain uses TRBV7-3 with TRBJ2-1; D may be TRBD1 or TRBD2 (5 bases each). The CDR3 has 16 amino acids. V was shortened by 2 bases and J by 2 bases, with 13 bases between the two germline ends. Per germline, CDR1 SGHTA and CDR2 FQGTGA. CDR3 amino acids: CASSLVPGTAYNEQFF. Written as DNA, the CDR3 is TGTGCCAGCAGCTTAGTACCCGGGACCGCCTACAATGAGCAGTTCTTC.

The CDR3 region is CASSQEDRENEKLFF. DNA for the CDR3: TGTGCCAGCAGCCAAGAGGACAGGGAGAATGAAAAACTGTTTTTT. V and J are TRBV3-1 and TRBJ1-4; 8 bases align to TRBD1. The CDR3 extends over 15 amino acids. With 0 bases clipped from V and 5 bases from J, the junction kept 2 bases outside the gene matches. Germline CDR1 is LGHDT and CDR2 is YNNKEL (reference sequence).